Detailed here is one TCR beta chain. High-throughput TCR beta sequencing covered peripheral CD8+ and CD4+ T cells. The data are from a study of CD8 T cells in Susac syndrome. Roughly 0.45 to 1 ug RNA was reverse transcribed with random hexamers. TCRdb re-called the immunoSEQ multiplex PCR reads with MiXCR, one entry per CDR3 protein. Seen here are roughly 190,000 distinct CDR3 sequences, around 93% observed once, and the top ten hold 0.095% to 0.12%. Input material: CD4+ T cells from PBMCs. The TCR originated in a human donor in good health.

For the CDR3, the DNA is TGTGCCACCAGTGTGAGCAGCACAGATACGCAGTATTTT. This encodes CATSVSSTDTQYF. J is TRBJ2-3 and V is TRBV24-1; D is uncertain. CDR1 is KGHDR and CDR2 is SFDVKD in the germline V gene. The V end lost 5 bases, the J end lost 0 bases, and 5 bases lay between the germline ends. CDR3 size: 13 residues.